Presented here are 30 T cell receptor beta chains from one specimen sequenced in a study of CD8 T cells in Susac syndrome. With random hexamers, reverse transcription was performed on roughly 0.45 to 1 ug of RNA. TCRdb passed the immunoSEQ multiplex PCR reads through MiXCR, listing each CDR3 protein once. This table holds more than 80,000 distinct CDR3 sequences, roughly 95% found once. Material: CD8+ T cells from PBMCs. The origin of the receptors is a human donor with Susac syndrome.

This clonotype was picked up one time. The chain recombines TRBV7-9 with TRBJ1-5; 7 nucleotides agree with TRBD1. The CDR3 is 13 residues long. The trim removed 5 bases at V and 9 bases at J, leaving 7 bases unmatched. Germline V gene sequence: CDR1 SEHNR, CDR2 FQNEAQ (reference sequence). The CDR3 DNA follows: TGTGCCAGCAGCCAGACAGGGCTTGGGCCCCAGCATTTT. This codes for CASSQTGLGPQHF.

The J gene is TRBJ2-7, the V gene TRBV9; TRBD2 might be the D (6 bases). Germline assignment: CDR1 SGDLS and CDR2 YYNGEE. Trimming stripped 6 bases from V and 2 bases from J, with 18 bases between. The CDR3 is 15 residues long. The CDR3: CASTREEGKAYEQYF. CDR3 sequence (DNA): TGTGCCAGCACTAGGGAGGAGGGGAAGGCCTACGAGCAGTACTTC.

V is TRBV6-2 or TRBV6-3 and J is TRBJ2-1; TRBD1 agrees at 9 bases. Unmatched junction bases numbered 11, after V lost 10 bases and J lost 4 bases. CDR3 length: 15 amino acids. Per the germline V gene, CDR1 is MNHEY and CDR2 is SVGEGT. DNA of the CDR3: TGTGCCACCGCTACGGCCGGGACAGGGTACAATGAGCAGTTCTTC. Translating gives CATATAGTGYNEQFF.

CDR3 protein: CASSLGDLQYF. The CDR3 DNA reads as TGTGCCAGCAGTTTGGGGGACCTGCAGTACTTC. The V gene is TRBV27, the J gene TRBJ2-4; D possibly matches TRBD1 or TRBD2 (5 bases each). CDR1 and CDR2 from the germline V gene are MNHEY and SMNVEV (reference sequence). The CDR3 totals 11 residues. V was trimmed by 3 bases and J by 13 bases, leaving 10 bases between them.

As for this clonotype: The junction departs from the called germline gene at one end, perhaps through a read error. The gene calls are TRBV6-5 and TRBJ2-1, with D perhaps given as TRBD1 or TRBD2 (7 bases each). This CDR3 contains 13 residues. Germline CDR1 reads MNHEY; CDR2 reads SVGAGI. The CDR3 nucleotides are TGTGCCAGCAGTTACGGGGAGGGACAGCCGCAGGGCTTC. Its protein product is CASSYGEGQPQGF.

This rearrangement joins TRBV20-1 to TRBJ2-1, with D maybe TRBD2 (6 bases). This CDR3 contains 12 residues. Germline V gene lookup returns CDR1 DFQATT and CDR2 SNEGSKA (reference sequence). With 0 bases removed from V and 9 bases from J, the gap between germline ends came to 9 bases. The CDR3 nucleotides read TGCAGTGCTAGAGAGCTAGCGATTGAGCAGTTCTTC. Its protein product is CSARELAIEQFF.

The chain carries TRBV12-3 or TRBV12-4 and TRBJ1-5; weak D call: TRBD1 (6 bases). The CDR3 loop spans 16 amino acids. The V end lost 3 bases, the J end lost 5 bases, and 17 bases lay between the germline ends. CDR3 amino acids: CASSFGGQGPYQPQHF. The CDR3 DNA sequence: TGTGCCAGCAGTTTTGGGGGGCAGGGGCCGTATCAGCCCCAGCATTTT.

The CDR3 loop is CASSLGTVGGYTF. The CDR3 nucleotides read TGTGCCAGCAGCTTGGGGACGGTTGGTGGCTACACCTTC. The V and J genes are TRBV5-6 and TRBJ1-2; D uncertain. V was trimmed by 0 bases and J by 7 bases, leaving 10 bases between them. CDR1 is SGHDT and CDR2 is YYEEEE in the germline V gene. This CDR3 has 13 amino acids.

The chain carries TRBV9 and TRBJ2-1; the D is unclear. The CDR3 has 13 amino acids. V lost 4 bases, J lost 6 bases, and 11 bases lay in between. Per the germline V gene, CDR1 is SGDLS and CDR2 is YYNGEE. Here the CDR3 DNA reads TGTGCCAGCAGCCCCCCACTCCCCAATGAGCAGTTCTTC. This gives the protein CASSPPLPNEQFF.

V gene TRBV12-3 or TRBV12-4 combines with J gene TRBJ2-5; 10 bases agree with TRBD2. The V segment lost 8 bases and the J segment 5 bases; nucleotides outside the gene matches: 2. The CDR3 contains 12 residues. CDR3 in DNA: TGTGCCAGCGGGACTAGCGAGGAGACCCAGTACTTC. Its protein is CASGTSEETQYF.

The CDR3 sequence is CASSRLVEGTQYF. CDR3 bases: TGTGCCAGCAGCCGCCTAGTTGAGGGTACGCAGTATTTT. The chain combines TRBV7-6 with TRBJ2-3, with a possible D match to TRBD2 (5 bases). Germline CDR1 reads SGHVS; CDR2 reads FNYEAQ. Trimming shortened V by 5 bases and J by 8 bases, and 14 bases separated the two germline ends. The CDR3 covers 13 residues. Full variable domain (remainder filled in from reference TRBV7-6 and TRBJ2-3): GAGVSQSPRYKVTKRGQDVALRCDPISGHVSLYWYRQALGQGPEFLTYFNYEAQQDKSGLPNDRFSAERPEGSISTLTIQRTEQRDSAMYRCASSRLVEGTQYFGPGTRLTVL.

The rearrangement links TRBV9 to TRBJ1-3; 10 bases align to TRBD1. This CDR3 comprises 13 residues. The V gene end was trimmed by 6 bases and the J gene end by 6 bases; junction bases not matched to a gene: 3. Germline assignment: CDR1 SGDLS and CDR2 YYNGEE. CDR3 in amino acids: CASTGTGENTIYF. The CDR3 DNA sequence: TGTGCCAGCACGGGGACAGGGGAAAACACCATATATTTT.

V and J are TRBV2 and TRBJ2-7, with D perhaps assigned TRBD1 or TRBD2 (6 bases each). The CDR3 extends over 13 amino acids. Germline CDR1 SNHLY, CDR2 FYNNEI. V was cut by 4 bases and J by 4 bases, with 11 bases left in between. In DNA, the CDR3 is TGTGCCAGCAGTGCGGGGGCTACTTACGAGCAGTACTTC. As protein: CASSAGATYEQYF. The complete variable domain, with remaining parts taken from reference TRBV2 and TRBJ2-7, reads EPEVTQTPSHQVTQMGQEVILRCVPISNHLYFYWYRQILGQKVEFLVSFYNNEISEKSEIFDDQFSVERPDGSNFTLKIRSTKLEDSAMYFCASSAGATYEQYFGPGTRLTVT.

The rearrangement uses TRBV2 and TRBJ2-5; D gene uncertain. CDR1 is SNHLY and CDR2 is FYNNEI in the germline V gene. The CDR3 spans 14 residues. The V end was cut by 3 bases, the J end by 1 base, with 9 bases between. The CDR3 DNA follows: TGTGCCAGCAGTGAGGTTGCATTCCAAGAGACCCAGTACTTC. Protein: CASSEVAFQETQYF.

This clonotype was seen a single time. This rearrangement joins TRBV27 to TRBJ2-2, with 9 bases aligning to TRBD2. This CDR3 has 15 residues. The V segment lost 5 bases and the J segment 3 bases; nucleotides outside the gene matches: 4. The V gene's germline CDR1 is MNHEY and CDR2 SMNVEV (reference sequence). CDR3 nucleotides: TGTGCCAGCAGTACTAGGACTAGCGACACCGGGGAGCTGTTTTTT. Translation: CASSTRTSDTGELFF.

V usage is TRBV24-1 and J usage is TRBJ2-1, with 8 bases aligning to TRBD1. Looked up from germline, CDR1 is KGHDR and CDR2 is SFDVKD. CDR3 length: 15 residues. V was clipped by 4 bases and J by 7 bases; unmatched bases: 8. Here the CDR3 reads CATSEAGGGWNEQFF. CDR3 bases: TGTGCCACCAGTGAGGCAGGGGGCGGGTGGAATGAGCAGTTCTTC.

This clonotype was seen a single time. V is TRBV12-3 or TRBV12-4 and J is TRBJ1-1; a weak D match, TRBD1 (6 bases). The CDR3 is 14 residues long. The V gene lost 5 bases and the J gene lost 0 bases, with 10 bases spanning the gap. This CDR3 is CASSTGDMNTEAFF. DNA for the CDR3: TGTGCCAGCAGTACGGGGGACATGAACACTGAAGCTTTCTTT.

This chain links TRBV7-3 with TRBJ2-3, with D tentatively TRBD2 (5 bases). The V end lost 2 bases, the J end lost 2 bases, and 11 bases lay between the germline ends. CDR3 length: 15 amino acids. CDR1 SGHTA and CDR2 FQGTGA come from the germline V gene. The CDR3 region is CASSLLGGYTDTQYF. As DNA, the CDR3 is TGTGCCAGCAGCTTACTTGGAGGCTACACAGATACGCAGTATTTT.

The chain couples TRBV7-9 to TRBJ2-5; D remains unclear. This CDR3 spans 15 amino acids. With 5 bases removed from V and 0 bases from J, the gap between germline ends came to 13 bases. From germline, CDR1 is SEHNR and CDR2 FQNEAQ (reference sequence). CDR3 sequence reads: CASSPDGGYQETQYF. The DNA for the CDR3 is TGTGCCAGCAGCCCGGACGGCGGATACCAAGAGACCCAGTACTTC.

V usage is TRBV4-1 and J usage is TRBJ1-2; the D gene is possibly TRBD1 (5 bases). This CDR3 has 16 residues. From germline, CDR1 is MGHRA and CDR2 YSYEKL. V was cut by 0 bases and J by 7 bases, with 18 bases left in between. DNA of the CDR3: TGCGCCAGCAGCCAAGACCCCCGGGGGACTGGAGGTGGCTACACCTTC. It is translated as CASSQDPRGTGGGYTF.

The chain carries TRBV6-5 and TRBJ1-2; 7 bases match TRBD1. Trimming cost V 2 bases and J 0 bases; bases outside gene matches: 3. Per the germline V gene, CDR1 is MNHEY and CDR2 is SVGAGI. The CDR3 is 15 residues long. CDR3 residues: CASSYGGTANYGYTF. CDR3 nucleotides: TGTGCCAGCAGTTACGGGGGGACAGCTAACTATGGCTACACCTTC.

The chain employs TRBV7-8 and TRBJ2-7; TRBD2 matches at 12 bases. The CDR3 is made up of 15 amino acids. With 5 bases clipped from V and 1 base from J, the junction kept 3 bases outside the gene matches. Germline CDR1 reads SGHVS; CDR2 reads FQNEAQ. DNA of the CDR3: TGTGCCAGCAGCCCTAGCGGGGGGGCGTCCTACGAGCAGTACTTC. Protein sequence: CASSPSGGASYEQYF. The entire variable domain, with the rest obtained from reference TRBV7-8 and TRBJ2-7, is as follows: GAGVSQSPRYKVAKRGQDVALRCDPISGHVSLFWYQQALGQGPEFLTYFQNEAQLDKSGLPSDRFFAERPEGSVSTLKIQRTQQEDSAVYLCASSPSGGASYEQYFGPGTRLTVT.

This chain connects TRBV21-1 to TRBJ2-5; TRBD2, the D gene given by the table, was not confirmed from the DNA. TRBV21-1 is marked as a pseudogene. The CDR3 loop spans 14 amino acids. CDR3 nucleotide sequence: TGTGCCACCGGACTAGCGGGGGAACAAGAGACCCAGTACTTC. As protein: CATGLAGEQETQYF.

CDR3 in amino acids: CASKGQGSWGYTF. The CDR3 coding sequence is TGTGCCAGTAAGGGACAGGGCTCGTGGGGCTACACCTTC. The chain carries TRBV19 and TRBJ1-2; 9 bases align to TRBD1. The V gene's germline CDR1 is LNHDA and CDR2 SQIVND (reference sequence). The V gene end was trimmed by 7 bases and the J gene end by 8 bases; junction bases not matched to a gene: 8. The CDR3 extends over 13 amino acids.

This chain joins TRBV10-2 and TRBJ2-3, with D possibly being TRBD2 (6 bases). Trimming left V 2 bases short and J 7 bases short, with 16 bases between. Germline CDR1 and CDR2: WSHSY and SAAADI. This CDR3 spans 15 amino acids. The CDR3 sequence: CASSEGAGYPYTQYF. CDR3 nucleotides: TGCGCCAGCAGTGAGGGGGCGGGGTACCCGTATACGCAGTATTTT.

The chain couples TRBV12-3 or TRBV12-4 to TRBJ2-1; no firm D call. With 3 bases removed from V and 7 bases from J, the gap between germline ends came to 7 bases. The CDR3 consists of 12 residues. CDR3 nucleotide sequence: TGTGCCAGCAGTTTGGACGCGAATGAGCAGTTCTTC. Its translation is CASSLDANEQFF.

The rearrangement links TRBV3-1 to TRBJ2-3; 10 positions match TRBD2. V lost 4 bases to trimming and J lost 7 bases; unmatched junction nucleotides: 11. The CDR3 is 16 amino acids. The V gene's germline CDR1 is LGHDT and CDR2 YNNKEL (reference sequence). The chain's CDR3 is CASSPTGTSDLHTQYF. The DNA for the CDR3 is TGTGCCAGCAGCCCGACCGGGACTAGCGACCTCCATACGCAGTATTTT.

This sequence joins TRBV12-3 or TRBV12-4 and TRBJ1-2; D not resolved. This CDR3 comprises 11 residues. V lost 11 bases to trimming and J lost 9 bases, with 16 bases between them. The CDR3 reads CAAAQLARYTF. The CDR3 nucleotides read TGTGCCGCCGCCCAACTTGCGCGCTACACCTTC.

The chain combines TRBV6-5 with TRBJ2-3, with D perhaps matching TRBD2 (6 bases). The germline gives CDR1 MNHEY, CDR2 SVGAGI. CDR3 length equals 20 residues. V was cut by 0 bases and J by 0 bases, with 22 bases left in between. In DNA, the CDR3 is TGTGCCAGCAGTTACTCGAACCTCTTTGGGACTGGATCTAGCACAGATACGCAGTATTTT. It codes for CASSYSNLFGTGSSTDTQYF.

The CDR3 DNA reads TGCAGTGCTAGAGCCTCTGTTTGGGGGGAGCAGTTCTTC. Translation gives CSARASVWGEQFF. The rearrangement links TRBV20-1 to TRBJ2-1; TRBD1 or TRBD2 may be the D gene (5 bases each). Trimming shortened V by 1 base and J by 10 bases, and 14 bases separated the two germline ends. CDR3 length: 13 residues. Germline CDR1 is DFQATT and CDR2 is SNEGSKA (reference sequence).